The 9 T cell receptor beta chains below were found in one sample sequenced in a study of T cell responses to AZD1222 COVID-19 vaccine. Some clones are missing from TCRdb's copy, which holds only in-frame ones; the method was immunoSEQ multiplex PCR. Counted here are about 59,000 clones, roughly 84% occurring once; the ten biggest clones make up approximately 7.4%. The source material was peripheral blood, sampled on day 0 of AZD1222 vaccination. Receptors originate from an adult in good health.

This clone was counted once. The J gene is TRBJ2-7, the V gene TRBV7-2, with D unresolved. The V end lost 1 base, the J end lost 1 base, and 8 bases lay between the germline ends. CDR1 and CDR2 from the germline V gene are SGHTA and FQGNSA. The CDR3 is 14 residues long. The CDR3 region is CASSLGSGSYEQYF. CDR3 DNA sequence: TGTGCCAGCAGCTTAGGTTCAGGATCCTACGAGCAGTACTTC.

V is TRBV29-1 and J is TRBJ1-1; D uncertain. This CDR3 contains 14 residues. With 4 bases removed from V and 0 bases from J, the gap between germline ends came to 12 bases. Germline V gene data show CDR1 as SQVTM and CDR2 as ANQGSEA. CDR3 residues: CSVAGRQMNTEAFF. CDR3 coding DNA: TGCAGCGTTGCTGGTCGTCAGATGAACACTGAAGCTTTCTTT.

This chain links TRBV9 with TRBJ2-1; TRBD1 matches 10 bases. Germline V gives CDR1 SGDLS, CDR2 YYNGEE. CDR3 length: 16 amino acids. V lost 2 bases to trimming and J lost 6 bases; unmatched junction nucleotides: 8. The CDR3 region has the DNA TGTGCCAGCAGCGTGGGGGGACAGGGGCTCGGCAATGAGCAGTTCTTC. Translation: CASSVGGQGLGNEQFF.

The chain links TRBV5-1 to TRBJ2-7; 7 bases align to TRBD1. V lost 1 base and J lost 7; bases outside the gene matches: 14. Germline-derived CDR1 and CDR2 are SGHRS and YFSETQ. This CDR3 contains 16 residues. The CDR3 loop is CASSLSPGDRLREQYF. CDR3 in DNA: TGCGCCAGCAGCTTGAGTCCCGGGGACAGACTTCGGGAGCAGTACTTC. Looking up the rest from reference TRBV5-1 and TRBJ2-7 gives the full variable domain: KAGVTQTPRYLIKTRGQQVTLSCSPISGHRSVSWYQQTPGQGLQFLFEYFSETQRNKGNFPGRFSGRQFSNSRSEMNVSTLELGDSALYLCASSLSPGDRLREQYFGPGTRLTVT.

The rearrangement joins TRBV5-1 to TRBJ1-5; D gene ambiguous. V lost 4 bases and J lost 0, with 11 bases in between. The CDR3 has 15 residues. Per germline, CDR1 SGHRS and CDR2 YFSETQ. CDR3 loop: CASSPGEFSNQPQHF. CDR3 nucleotides: TGCGCCAGCAGCCCCGGGGAATTTAGCAATCAGCCCCAGCATTTT.

The chain employs TRBV6-2 or TRBV6-3 and TRBJ2-7; D gene uncertain. The V gene's germline CDR1 is MNHEY and CDR2 SVGEGT. This CDR3 is 12 amino acids long. V dropped 2 bases and J dropped 5 bases, with 7 bases sitting between them. CDR3 in DNA: TGTGCCAGCAGTTACGTAGGGCACGAGCAGTACTTC. It translates to CASSYVGHEQYF.

The chain employs TRBV5-8 and TRBJ2-7; possible D gene TRBD2, 5 bases. Germline V CDR1 and CDR2: SGHTS, YDEGEE. Deletions cut 1 base from V and 1 base from J, with 9 bases between. There are 14 residues in the CDR3. The CDR3 loop reads CASSLHRTSYEQYF. Written as DNA, the CDR3 is TGTGCCAGCAGCTTGCATAGGACTTCCTACGAGCAGTACTTC.

The chain recombines TRBV9 with TRBJ1-2; 7 bases line up with TRBD1. The CDR3 has 13 amino acids. CDR1 and CDR2 from the germline V gene are SGDLS and YYNGEE. V was clipped by 4 bases and J by 8 bases; unmatched bases: 8. The CDR3 DNA reads TGTGCCAGCAGCCAGTCAGGGGGGAGAGGCTACACCTTC. Amino acid sequence: CASSQSGGRGYTF.

CDR3 region: CATSRPPIFGGTEAFF. The CDR3 nucleotides read TGTGCCACCAGCAGACCCCCCATCTTTGGCGGCACTGAAGCTTTCTTT. This chain connects TRBV15 to TRBJ1-1; D is unclear. This CDR3 contains 16 residues. In germline, CDR1 is LNHNV, CDR2 YYDKDF (reference sequence). V dropped 2 bases and J dropped 4 bases, with 17 bases sitting between them.